This T cell receptor beta chain was retrieved from a study of identical twins listed by TCRdb under 2016. Describing the broader study: To test whether fetal clonotypes persist, the study used deep sequencing on TCR alpha and beta repertoires from monozygotic twins, unrelated adults of various ages, and cord blood. To rule out contamination, replicate twin experiments were performed at different times with different library preparation protocols.

The study at large found these results: A weaker excess of twin sharing was found in beta out-of-frame sequences because the signal-to-noise ratio was lowered by fewer shared sequences. In monozygotic twins, out-of-frame TCR alpha sharing was systematically underestimated by recombination models, although the models agreed with sharing between unrelated individuals. Invariant T cells such as MAIT and iNKT could partly confound zero-insertion analyses, although diverse VJ usage argued against such confounding for most clonotypes. Because the same donors could not be followed over many years, the conclusions relied on cross-sectional statistical analysis. Fewer insertions were carried by abundant cord blood beta clonotypes; a weaker similar trend was observed in young adult naive repertoires, while no such trend was observed in memory repertoires. Compared with coincidental sharing between unrelated individuals, out-of-frame TCR alpha sequences shared between twins had an excess of sequences with low generation probability.

Every donor in the study was a healthy Caucasian. Three pairs of female monozygotic twins, all aged roughly 18 to 29 years, were included in the twin cohort. Peripheral blood mononuclear cells were used as the source from which RNA for TCR libraries was isolated. Here V drops 6 bases and J drops 0 bases, and the junction holds 4 bases not matched to any gene. From the germline V gene (reference sequence), CDR1 is LGHDT and CDR2 is YNNKEL. The CDR3 spans 15 residues, from the cysteine through the phenylalanine. Only CDR3 DNA is held: 45 bases, read in frame from base 1. The protocol used for the library was 5' RACE. The sample was run on an Illumina HiSeq 2000. A universal primer binding site was introduced by template switching, and a unique molecular identifier was present in the final cDNA, enabling accurate counting of TCR cDNA molecules. First-strand cDNA for TCR alpha and beta chains was synthesized from specific primers in the conserved constant-segment region. Each cDNA library was double barcoded, with a SMART-Mk sample barcode plus Illumina barcodes, to control for contamination. TruSeq adapter sequences and Illumina sample barcodes were added in two successive PCR steps. The Illumina HiSeq platform was used with custom primers to sequence TCR alpha and beta cDNA libraries. Per the original workflow: Unique molecular identifiers were extracted from raw reads with MiGEC, and CDR3 positions were determined with MiXCR. For each individual, recombination models were inferred using an EM algorithm with the repgenHMM and IGoR tools. Shared clonotypes were analyzed with the tcR package in R, and sharing was normalized by the product of cloneset sizes. To study raw recombination without the effects of thymic and clonal selection, out-of-frame nonproductive sequences were analyzed. TCRdb handled the public reads itself, with Q25 trimming in fastp and clone calling in MiXCR, and kept productive beta chains. Each CDR3 protein appears once, grouped with its most common genes and DNA. Clone size and V and J calls follow TCRdb, not the original study. Counted in this sample were about 720,000 distinct CDR3 sequences; roughly 18% of them appeared once. The ten most abundant clones make up 10% to 15% of the sample.

This clonotype has just one count. This clone's antigen is unknown. Per-base quality was not reported, and no clone a single base away is much larger than it. One read is thin evidence. These data were also filed under a second study, of T cells expressing NK-cell markers. That second publication adds: TCR beta-chain repertoires were profiled in sorted CD3+CD56+NKG2C+, CD3+CD56+NKG2C- and CD3+CD56-NKG2C+ T-cell subsets from several donors. Among the eight sequenced donors, only one was HCMV-seronegative, while the other seven were HCMV-seropositive. To restrict sorting to alphabetaTCR-expressing T cells, an anti-gammadeltaTCR antibody was added in several experiments. For 5 or 6 donors, the dominant CD3+CD56+NKG2C+ clonotypes were among the top 10 CD8+ clonotypes and accounted for about 1.0-7.0% of CD8+ T cells. Those dominant clonotypes were again the most abundant among CD3+CD56-NKG2C+ cells in a few donors, at about 28.3-65%. Whether the expanded NKG2C-expressing T cell clones were specific for HCMV antigens was left unclear. Randomly selected healthy volunteers, three men and five women, were used as the eight sequenced donors. To determine HCMV serostatus, a commercial ELISA kit was used to detect HCMV-specific IgG in serum. For several donors, bulk peripheral blood T-cell repertoires were additionally sequenced from unsorted PBMC. Reads were demultiplexed and grouped by UMI with MIGEC, and clonotypes were assembled and quantified with MiTCR. To exclude erroneous sequences, any TCR cDNA sequence not supported by at least two reads was discarded. The tcR package was used for downstream repertoire analysis, with clonotypes matched between fractions based on CDR3 nucleotide sequence plus V segment. VDJmatch was used to annotate antigen specificity against VDJdb, with one amino acid substitution in CDR3 allowed.

What was sequenced was PBMCs. This TCR was recovered from a woman in her late teens or twenties in good health. This sequence uses TRBV3-1 and TRBJ2-1; 8 central bases correspond to TRBD2. The CDR3 sequence is CASRPGLASYNEQFF. DNA sequence: TGTGCCAGCAGGCCCGGACTAGCCTCCTACAATGAGCAGTTCTTC.